Here is one T cell receptor beta chain with its context. Its antigen has not been determined. There are no base qualities to consult, and no much larger clone falls within one base. The germline V gene (reference sequence) supplies CDR1 SEHNR and CDR2 FQNEAQ. There are 17 amino acids in the CDR3, from cysteine to phenylalanine inclusive. Only the CDR3 part of the read is kept: 51 bases, read in frame from the first base. V is cut back by 4 bases and J by 2 bases, with 10 bases in the junction unmatched. This record comes from a study of T cell changes during pregnancy in multiple sclerosis (dated by TCRdb to between 2019 and 2020). The study in broad terms: The study examined how the T cell repertoire changed over the course of pregnancy in women with multiple sclerosis.

Library generation was performed with the immunoSEQ multiplex PCR assay. TCRdb provides this immuneACCESS table in a form limited to in-frame rearrangements. Some clones are lacking; in checked studies, under half of them reflect an unresolved V gene, and why the rest are absent is not known. In this sample the table shows about 67,000 clones, approximately 90% of which occur a single time. The top ten constitute around 2.3% of the sample. The receptor was isolated from a female donor with multiple sclerosis, enrolled in a pregnancy study. Sequencing used peripheral blood, obtained in the first trimester of pregnancy. The V and J genes are TRBV7-9 and TRBJ1-3, with 8 central nucleotides matching TRBD1. CDR3 region: CASSSPPGQVPGNTIYF. The bases read TGTGCCAGCAGCTCGCCCCCGGGACAGGTTCCTGGAAACACCATATATTTT.